This section outlines one T cell receptor (beta chain) sequence together with its context. Its antigen is not identified. The data are from a study of cytomegalovirus exposure and HLA in healthy donors. Overall study results and limits: Presence/absence results assume similar sequencing depth per donor, which may not hold. In a later analysis, specific HLA alleles were associated with more than 15,000 TCR beta sequences at a 0.05 false discovery rate.

The PCR used 60 Vbeta and 13 Jbeta primers. The table came from immunoSEQ multiplex PCR; TCRdb's copy has only in-frame clones and leaves some out. The repertoire has approximately 260,000 clones, just under 85% of them found once; the top ten carry 2% to 2.5%. Between the trimmed V and J ends, which lost 4 bases and 7 bases, there was a span of 14 bases. The germline V gene encodes CDR1 SQVTM and CDR2 ANQGSEA. CDR3 size: 13 residues. The sequence came from a woman aged 40 to 49 in good health and CMV-seropositive. The chain links TRBV29-1 to TRBJ1-5; D gene ambiguous. The sample was PBMCs. Here the CDR3 DNA reads TGCAGCGTTGGAGGAGGTTCGGGACAGCCCCAGCATTTT. Protein: CSVGGGSGQPQHF.